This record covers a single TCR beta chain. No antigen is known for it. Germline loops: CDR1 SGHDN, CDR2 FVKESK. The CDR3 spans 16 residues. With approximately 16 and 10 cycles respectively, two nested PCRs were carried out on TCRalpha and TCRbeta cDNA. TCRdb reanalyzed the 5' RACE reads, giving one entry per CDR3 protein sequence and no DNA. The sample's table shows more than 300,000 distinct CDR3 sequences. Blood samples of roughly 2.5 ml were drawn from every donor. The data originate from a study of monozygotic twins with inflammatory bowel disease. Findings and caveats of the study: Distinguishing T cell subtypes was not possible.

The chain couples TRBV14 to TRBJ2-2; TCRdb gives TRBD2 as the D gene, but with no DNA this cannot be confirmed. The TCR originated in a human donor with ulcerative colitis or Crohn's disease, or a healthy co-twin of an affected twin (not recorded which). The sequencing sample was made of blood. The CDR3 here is CASSQSGTLNTGELFF.